This T cell receptor beta chain was documented in a study of T cells in Graves' hyperthyroidism and ophthalmopathy. Study summary: Peripheral blood sampling occurred at initial diagnosis, before any treatment.

Source material for PBMCs was more than 7.5 ml fresh peripheral blood. The source material, RNA transcripts, was used to amplify TCR beta CDR3 regions. TCR CDR3 regions were first amplified by RT-PCR with HTBI primers. TCRdb itself ran the multiplex PCR reads through MiXCR, one entry per CDR3 protein. Here the sample spans approximately 530,000 distinct CDR3 sequences, over 15% being singletons. Study conclusions and caveats: Onset of ophthalmopathy came a median 6.5 months after the model predicted it. Clonotypes that were expanded in thyroid above 0.001 mostly appeared in blood too.

Per germline, CDR1 MNHNS and CDR2 SASEGT. Trimming cost V 6 bases and J 3 bases, with 8 bases left between them. The CDR3 spans 12 residues. This clonotype was seen ten or more times. Its antigen is undetermined. This receptor was identified in a woman aged 18-29 years with Graves' hyperthyroidism. Sequencing input: blood. V usage is TRBV6-1 and J usage is TRBJ2-5, with no clear D. DNA for the CDR3: TGTGCCAGCAGCTCCTGGGAAGAGACCCAGTACTTC. It encodes CASSSWEETQYF.